This T cell receptor beta chain comes out of a study of blood T cell repertoires in COVID-19. The germline gives CDR1 MNHEY, CDR2 SMNVEV (reference sequence). The CDR3 is 14 residues long. The V and J ends lost 3 bases and 7 bases, in that order; junction bases with no gene match: 8. Generated by immunoSEQ multiplex PCR, the TCRdb table keeps only in-frame clones and is missing some. This table has some 330,000 clones, more than 75% appearing once. The sample taken for sequencing was peripheral blood. The receptor was derived from a woman aged 45 to 65 with active or convalescent COVID-19. This sequence joins TRBV27 and TRBJ2-7; the match to TRBD1 covers 8 bases. As DNA, the CDR3 is TGTGCCAGCAGTTTTGGTCAGGGGGCGCGTGAGCAGTACTTC. This translates into CASSFGQGAREQYF.